The 2 T cell receptor beta chains given below trace back to one sample, sequenced in a study of blood T cells in healthy people across ages. The second PCR ran about 7 to 12 cycles with a sample-barcoded 5' primer and J-beta primers. TCRdb analysed the 5' RACE reads with MiXCR anew, one entry per CDR3 protein. The data show about 730,000 distinct CDR3 sequences, roughly 44% seen once. Source material: blood. The source of these receptors is an older woman in good health.

DNA for the CDR3: TGTGCCAGCAGCCAAGAGTGGGGACGGACTCTGGGGAACACCGGGGAGCTGTTTTTT. Protein sequence: CASSQEWGRTLGNTGELFF. This chain joins TRBV14 and TRBJ2-2, with D perhaps assigned TRBD1 or TRBD2 (5 bases each). The V gene lost 0 bases and the J gene lost 1 base, with 18 bases spanning the gap. Germline CDR1 SGHDN, CDR2 FVKESK. The CDR3 length is 19 residues. The complete variable domain, with remaining parts taken from reference TRBV14 and TRBJ2-2, reads EAGVTQFPSHSVIEKGQTVTLRCDPISGHDNLYWYRRVMGKEIKFLLHFVKESKQDESGMPNNRFLAERTGGTYSTLKVQPAELEDSGVYFCASSQEWGRTLGNTGELFFGEGSRLTVL.

The J gene is TRBJ2-7, the V gene TRBV18; 7 bases line up with TRBD1. The CDR3 is made up of 16 amino acids. CDR1 and CDR2 (germline): KGHSH, LQKENI. Unmatched junction bases numbered 13, after V lost 6 bases and J lost 2 bases. CDR3 in amino acids: CASSPTPTDRAYEQYF. The CDR3 nucleotides read TGTGCCAGCTCGCCTACACCGACCGACAGGGCCTACGAGCAGTACTTC.